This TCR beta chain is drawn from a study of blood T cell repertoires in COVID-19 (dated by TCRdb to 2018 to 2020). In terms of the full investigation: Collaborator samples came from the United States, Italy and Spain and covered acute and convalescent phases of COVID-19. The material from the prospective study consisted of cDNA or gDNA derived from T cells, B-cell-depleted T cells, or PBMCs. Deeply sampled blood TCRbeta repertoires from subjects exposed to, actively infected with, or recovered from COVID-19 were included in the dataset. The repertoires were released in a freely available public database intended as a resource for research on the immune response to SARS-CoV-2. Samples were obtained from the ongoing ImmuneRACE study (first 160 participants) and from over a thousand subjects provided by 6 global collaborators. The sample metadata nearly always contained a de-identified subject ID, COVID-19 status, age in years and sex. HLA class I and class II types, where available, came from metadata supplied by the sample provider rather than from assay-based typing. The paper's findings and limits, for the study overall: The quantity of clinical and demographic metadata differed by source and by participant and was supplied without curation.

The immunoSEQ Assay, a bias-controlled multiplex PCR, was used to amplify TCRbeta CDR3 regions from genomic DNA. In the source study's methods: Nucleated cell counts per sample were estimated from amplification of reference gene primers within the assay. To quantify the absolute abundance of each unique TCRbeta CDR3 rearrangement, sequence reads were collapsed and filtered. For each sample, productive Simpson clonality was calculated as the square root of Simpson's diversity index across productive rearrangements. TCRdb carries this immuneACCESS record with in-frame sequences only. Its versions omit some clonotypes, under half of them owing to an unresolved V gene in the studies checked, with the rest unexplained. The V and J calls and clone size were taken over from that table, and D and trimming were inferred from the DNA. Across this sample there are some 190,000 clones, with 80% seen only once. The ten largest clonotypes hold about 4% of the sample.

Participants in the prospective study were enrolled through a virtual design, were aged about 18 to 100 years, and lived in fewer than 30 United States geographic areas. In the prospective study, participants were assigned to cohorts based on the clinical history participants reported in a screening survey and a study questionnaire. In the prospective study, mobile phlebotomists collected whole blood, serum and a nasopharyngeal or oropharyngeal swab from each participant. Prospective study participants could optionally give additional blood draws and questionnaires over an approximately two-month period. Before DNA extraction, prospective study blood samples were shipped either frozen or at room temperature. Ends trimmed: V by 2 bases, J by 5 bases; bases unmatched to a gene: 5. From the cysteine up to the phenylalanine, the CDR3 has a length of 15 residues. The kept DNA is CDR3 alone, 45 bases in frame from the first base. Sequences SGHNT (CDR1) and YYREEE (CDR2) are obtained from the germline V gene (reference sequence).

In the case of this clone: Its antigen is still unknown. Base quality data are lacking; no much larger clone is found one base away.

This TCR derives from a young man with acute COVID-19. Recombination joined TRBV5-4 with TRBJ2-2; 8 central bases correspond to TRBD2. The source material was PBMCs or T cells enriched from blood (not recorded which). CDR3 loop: CASSLPGGQTGELFF. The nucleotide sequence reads TGTGCCAGCAGCTTACCGGGGGGGCAGACCGGGGAGCTGTTTTTT.